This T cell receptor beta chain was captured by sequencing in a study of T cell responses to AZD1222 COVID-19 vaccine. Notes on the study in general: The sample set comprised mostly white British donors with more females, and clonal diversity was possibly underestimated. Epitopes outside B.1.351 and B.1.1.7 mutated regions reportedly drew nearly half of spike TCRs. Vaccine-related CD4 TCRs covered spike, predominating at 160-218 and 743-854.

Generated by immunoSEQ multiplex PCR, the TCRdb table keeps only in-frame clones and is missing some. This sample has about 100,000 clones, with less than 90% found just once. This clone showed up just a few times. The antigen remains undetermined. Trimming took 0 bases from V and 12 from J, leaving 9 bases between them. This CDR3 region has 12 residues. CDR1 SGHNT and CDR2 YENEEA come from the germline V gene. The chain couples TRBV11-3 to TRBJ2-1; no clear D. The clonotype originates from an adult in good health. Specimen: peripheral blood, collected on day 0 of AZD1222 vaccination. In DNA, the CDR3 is TGTGCCAGCAGCTTAGAAACTGGCTTGCAGTTCTTC. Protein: CASSLETGLQFF.